This record concerns one T cell receptor (beta chain) sequence. Authors' methods: For nucleated cells, counts were estimated from reference gene primer amplification. Measured with immunoSEQ multiplex PCR; TCRdb has only the in-frame clones, and not every one. The DNA gave D and trimming, while V, J and clone size come from that table. The sample has a few hundred thousand clones, 82% seen once. Germline V gene data show CDR1 as KGHSY and CDR2 as FQNENV. V lost 5 bases to trimming and J lost 0 bases, with 11 bases between them. The CDR3 runs to 15 residues. This record comes from a study of blood T cell repertoires in COVID-19. Study-level background: Acute and convalescent COVID-19 samples came from the United States, Italy and Spain. In each case, the material was cDNA or gDNA derived from T cells, B-cell-depleted T cells, or PBMCs.

This chain uses TRBV16 with TRBJ2-4; the D is unclear. The specimen was peripheral blood. The clonotype originates from a woman aged 18-35 years with acute or convalescent COVID-19. The CDR3 loop is CASSYRNLAKNIQYF. CDR3 nucleotides: TGTGCCAGCAGCTACAGAAACCTAGCCAAAAACATTCAGTACTTC.